This TCR beta chain was recovered during a study of early T cells in non-severe SARS-CoV-2 infection. This clonotype was counted only a few times. As yet, its antigen is unknown. Findings and limits, study-wide: Anti-spike CD8 specificities were favored by VDJdb matching, whose results missed private and CD4 specificities.

The CDR3 length is 15 residues. Germline V gene data show CDR1 as KGHSH and CDR2 as LQKENI. V was cut by 8 bases and J by 3 bases, with 18 bases left in between. Individual cDNA molecules carried attached unique molecular identifiers. MiXCR, run by TCRdb on the 5' RACE reads, gives a single entry per CDR3 protein. The sample contains fewer than 65,000 distinct CDR3 sequences, roughly 9% of which appear only once. This chain joins TRBV18 and TRBJ2-3; unclear D gene. The source material was whole blood, sampled at baseline. This sequence originates from an adult who was a healthcare worker with PCR-confirmed SARS-CoV-2 infection or an uninfected control (not recorded which). The CDR3 loop is CASPTPRAATDTQYF. CDR3 bases: TGTGCCAGCCCTACCCCCCGAGCCGCGACAGATACGCAGTATTTT.